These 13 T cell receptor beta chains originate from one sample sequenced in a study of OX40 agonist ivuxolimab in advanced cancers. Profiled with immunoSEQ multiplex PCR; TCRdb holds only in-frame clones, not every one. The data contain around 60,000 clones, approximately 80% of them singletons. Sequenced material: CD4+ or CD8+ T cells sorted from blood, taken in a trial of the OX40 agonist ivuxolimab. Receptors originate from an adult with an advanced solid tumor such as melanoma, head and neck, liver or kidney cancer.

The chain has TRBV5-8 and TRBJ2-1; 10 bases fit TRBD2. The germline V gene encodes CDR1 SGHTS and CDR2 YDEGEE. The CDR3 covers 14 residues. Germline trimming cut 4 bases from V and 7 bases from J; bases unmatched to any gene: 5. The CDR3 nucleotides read TGTGCCAGCAGCCGAGCGGGAGGGGGGAATGAGCAGTTCTTC. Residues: CASSRAGGGNEQFF.

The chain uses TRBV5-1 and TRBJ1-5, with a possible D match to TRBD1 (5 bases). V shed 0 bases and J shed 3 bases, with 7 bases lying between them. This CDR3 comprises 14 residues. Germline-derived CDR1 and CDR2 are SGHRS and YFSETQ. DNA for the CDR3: TGCGCCAGCAGCTTGGGACAGCCCAATCAGCCCCAGCATTTT. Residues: CASSLGQPNQPQHF.

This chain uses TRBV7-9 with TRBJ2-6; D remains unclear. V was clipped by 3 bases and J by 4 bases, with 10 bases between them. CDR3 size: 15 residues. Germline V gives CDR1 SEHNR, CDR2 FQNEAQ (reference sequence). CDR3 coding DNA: TGTGCCAGCAGCTTGCTGGTTGCCGGGGCCAACGTCCTGACTTTC. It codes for CASSLLVAGANVLTF.

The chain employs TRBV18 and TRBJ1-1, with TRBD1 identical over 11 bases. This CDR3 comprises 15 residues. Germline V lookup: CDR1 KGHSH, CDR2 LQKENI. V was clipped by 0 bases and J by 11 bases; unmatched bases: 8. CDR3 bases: TGTGCCAGCTCACCACCGTTAGGGGACAGGGGGATGGCTTTCTTT. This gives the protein CASSPPLGDRGMAFF.

The CDR3 coding sequence is TGCGCCAGCAGCTTGAAAACCGGGACTACGCAAGAGACCCAGTACTTC. It encodes CASSLKTGTTQETQYF. The chain links TRBV5-1 to TRBJ2-5; TRBD2 matches 7 bases. The junction had 8 bases not matched to a gene; V was cut back by 1 base and J by 2 bases. The CDR3 sequence is 16 residues long. Germline V lookup: CDR1 SGHRS, CDR2 YFSETQ. Filled out from reference TRBV5-1 and TRBJ2-5, the complete variable domain reads KAGVTQTPRYLIKTRGQQVTLSCSPISGHRSVSWYQQTPGQGLQFLFEYFSETQRNKGNFPGRFSGRQFSNSRSEMNVSTLELGDSALYLCASSLKTGTTQETQYFGPGTRLLVL.

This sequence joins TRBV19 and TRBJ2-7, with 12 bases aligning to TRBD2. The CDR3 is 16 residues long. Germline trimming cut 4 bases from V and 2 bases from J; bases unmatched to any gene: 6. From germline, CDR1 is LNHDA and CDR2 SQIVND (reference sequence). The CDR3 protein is CASSRTSGAAPYEQYF. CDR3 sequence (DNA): TGTGCCAGTAGTAGGACTAGCGGGGCGGCCCCCTACGAGCAGTACTTC.

In DNA form, the CDR3 reads TGTGCCAGCTCACCCCGACAGGGGAGCGACGAGCAGTACTTC. This translates into CASSPRQGSDEQYF. The V call is TRBV18, the J call TRBJ2-7; 8 bases align to TRBD1. This CDR3 region has 14 residues. V shed 3 bases, J shed 5 bases, and the junction held 6 bases outside the gene matches. The germline gives CDR1 KGHSH, CDR2 LQKENI.

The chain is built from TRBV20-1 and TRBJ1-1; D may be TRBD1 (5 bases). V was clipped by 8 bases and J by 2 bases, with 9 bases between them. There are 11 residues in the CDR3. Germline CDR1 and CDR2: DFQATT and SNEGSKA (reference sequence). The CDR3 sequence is CSFDSNTEAFF. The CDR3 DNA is TGCAGTTTTGACAGTAACACTGAAGCTTTCTTT.

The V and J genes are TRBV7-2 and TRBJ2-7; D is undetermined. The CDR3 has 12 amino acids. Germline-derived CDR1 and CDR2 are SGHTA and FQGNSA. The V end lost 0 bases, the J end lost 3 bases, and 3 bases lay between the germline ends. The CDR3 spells CASSLALYEQYF. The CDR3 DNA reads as TGTGCCAGCAGCTTAGCCCTCTACGAGCAGTACTTC. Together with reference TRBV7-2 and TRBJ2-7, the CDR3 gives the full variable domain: GAGVSQSPSNKVTEKGKDVELRCDPISGHTALYWYRQSLGQGLEFLIYFQGNSAPDKSGLPSDRFSAERTGGSVSTLTIQRTQQEDSAVYLCASSLALYEQYFGPGTRLTVT.

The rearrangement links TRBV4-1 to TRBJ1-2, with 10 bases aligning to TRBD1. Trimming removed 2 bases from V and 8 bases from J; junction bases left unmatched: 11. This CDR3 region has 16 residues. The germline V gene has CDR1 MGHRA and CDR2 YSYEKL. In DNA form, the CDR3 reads TGCGCCAGCAGCCAACCCCGGACAGGGGGGCCTTTGGGCTACACCTTC. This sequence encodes CASSQPRTGGPLGYTF.

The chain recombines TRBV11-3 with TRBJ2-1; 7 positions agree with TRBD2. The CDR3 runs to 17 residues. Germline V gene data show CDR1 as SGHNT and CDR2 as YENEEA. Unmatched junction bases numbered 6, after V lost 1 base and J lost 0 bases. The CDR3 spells CASSLAPREGSYNEQFF. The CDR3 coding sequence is TGTGCCAGCAGCTTAGCCCCGAGGGAGGGCTCCTACAATGAGCAGTTCTTC.

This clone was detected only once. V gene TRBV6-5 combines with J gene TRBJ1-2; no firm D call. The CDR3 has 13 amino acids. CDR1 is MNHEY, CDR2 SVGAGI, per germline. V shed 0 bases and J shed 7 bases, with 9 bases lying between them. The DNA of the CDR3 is TGTGCCAGCAGTTACTCCAGGAATAGTGGCTACACCTTC. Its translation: CASSYSRNSGYTF.

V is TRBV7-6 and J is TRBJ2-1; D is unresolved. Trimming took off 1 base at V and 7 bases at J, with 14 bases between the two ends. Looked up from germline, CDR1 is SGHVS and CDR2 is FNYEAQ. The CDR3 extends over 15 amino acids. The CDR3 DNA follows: TGTGCCAGCAGCTTAGTGGCAGAGTGGGGTAATGAGCAGTTCTTC. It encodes CASSLVAEWGNEQFF.